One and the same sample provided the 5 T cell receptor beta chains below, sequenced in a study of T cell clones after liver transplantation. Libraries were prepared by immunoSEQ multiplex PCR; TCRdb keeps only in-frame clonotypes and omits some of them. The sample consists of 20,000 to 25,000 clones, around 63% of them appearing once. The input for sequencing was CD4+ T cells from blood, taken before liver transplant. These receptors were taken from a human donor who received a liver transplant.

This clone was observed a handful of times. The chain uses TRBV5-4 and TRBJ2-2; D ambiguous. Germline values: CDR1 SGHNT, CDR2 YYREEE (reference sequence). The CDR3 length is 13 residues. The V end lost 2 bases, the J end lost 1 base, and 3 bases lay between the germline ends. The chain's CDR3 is CASSLQNTGELFF. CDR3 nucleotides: TGTGCCAGCAGCTTACAGAACACCGGGGAGCTGTTTTTT.

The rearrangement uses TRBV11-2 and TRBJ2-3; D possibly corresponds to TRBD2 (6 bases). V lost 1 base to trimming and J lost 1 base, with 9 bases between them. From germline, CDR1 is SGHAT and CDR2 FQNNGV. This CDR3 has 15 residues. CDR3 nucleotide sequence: TGTGCCAGCAGCTTAGTATCGGGAGGCACAGATACGCAGTATTTT. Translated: CASSLVSGGTDTQYF.

The CDR3 DNA is TGTGCCAGTAGTAGAGGACTAGCTGAGACCCAGTACTTC. Protein sequence: CASSRGLAETQYF. This chain uses TRBV19 with TRBJ2-5; 8 bases are a match to TRBD2. The junction had 3 bases not matched to a gene; V was cut back by 4 bases and J by 5 bases. The length of the CDR3 is 13 residues. Germline V gene sequence: CDR1 LNHDA, CDR2 SQIVND (reference sequence).

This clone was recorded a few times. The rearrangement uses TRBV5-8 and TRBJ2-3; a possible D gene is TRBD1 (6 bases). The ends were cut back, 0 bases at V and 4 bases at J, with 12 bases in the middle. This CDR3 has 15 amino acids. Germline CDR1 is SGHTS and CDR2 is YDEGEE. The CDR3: CASSLEGVGADTQYF. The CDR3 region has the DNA TGTGCCAGCAGCTTGGAGGGGGTCGGGGCAGATACGCAGTATTTT.

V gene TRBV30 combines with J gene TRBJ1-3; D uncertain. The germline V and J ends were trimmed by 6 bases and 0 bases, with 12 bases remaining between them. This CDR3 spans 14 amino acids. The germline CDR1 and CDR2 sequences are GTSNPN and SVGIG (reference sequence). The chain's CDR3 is CACRRPNSGNTIYF. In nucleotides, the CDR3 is TGTGCCTGCCGCCGACCGAACTCTGGAAACACCATATATTTT.